The next 2 T cell receptor beta chains were all read from a single sample in a study of T cells in Graves' hyperthyroidism and ophthalmopathy. TCR beta CDR3 regions were amplified from RNA. A first-round RT-PCR of the TCR CDR3 used the HTBI primer set. Each CDR3 protein is one row after TCRdb ran MiXCR on the multiplex PCR reads. The sample has roughly 240,000 distinct CDR3 sequences, roughly 17% seen once. Sequenced sample: blood. The receptor source for this set is a woman between 18 and 29 years old with Graves' ophthalmopathy.

This clonotype was observed many times. V gene TRBV20-1 combines with J gene TRBJ2-5; D is unresolved. This CDR3 spans 12 amino acids. Germline CDR1 reads DFQATT; CDR2 reads SNEGSKA (reference sequence). Trimming stripped 3 bases from V and 5 bases from J, with 10 bases between. Here the CDR3 DNA reads TGCAGTGCTAGCCCCCCCCCCGAGACCCAGTACTTC. Translation gives CSASPPPETQYF.

This clonotype was counted many times. The rearrangement uses TRBV27 and TRBJ2-3, with 7 bases that match TRBD2. Germline trimming cut 4 bases from V and 4 bases from J; bases unmatched to any gene: 8. The germline gives CDR1 MNHEY, CDR2 SMNVEV (reference sequence). This CDR3 is 15 amino acids long. CDR3 loop: CASSSLAEGADTQYF. As DNA, the CDR3 is TGTGCCAGCAGTTCCCTAGCGGAGGGCGCAGATACGCAGTATTTT.